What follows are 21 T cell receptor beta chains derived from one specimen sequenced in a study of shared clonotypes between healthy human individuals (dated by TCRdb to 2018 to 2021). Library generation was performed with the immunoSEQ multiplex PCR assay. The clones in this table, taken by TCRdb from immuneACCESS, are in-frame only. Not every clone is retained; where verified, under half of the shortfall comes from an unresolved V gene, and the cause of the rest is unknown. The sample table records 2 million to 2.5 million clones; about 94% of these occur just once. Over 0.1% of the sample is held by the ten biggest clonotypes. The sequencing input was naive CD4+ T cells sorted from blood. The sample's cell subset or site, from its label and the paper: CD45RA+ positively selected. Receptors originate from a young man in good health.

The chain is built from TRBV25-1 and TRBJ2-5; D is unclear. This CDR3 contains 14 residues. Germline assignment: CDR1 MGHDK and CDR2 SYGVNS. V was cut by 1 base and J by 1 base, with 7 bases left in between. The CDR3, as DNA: TGTGCCAGCAGTGAATCAAGGATCCAAGAGACCCAGTACTTC. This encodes CASSESRIQETQYF.

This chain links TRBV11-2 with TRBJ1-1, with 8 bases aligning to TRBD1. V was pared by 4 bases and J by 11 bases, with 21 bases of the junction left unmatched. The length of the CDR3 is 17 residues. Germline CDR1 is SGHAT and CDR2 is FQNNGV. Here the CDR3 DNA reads TGTGCCAGCAGCTCCGGACAGGGTCGCCTATTTGGTATATCGGCTTTCTTT. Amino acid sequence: CASSSGQGRLFGISAFF.

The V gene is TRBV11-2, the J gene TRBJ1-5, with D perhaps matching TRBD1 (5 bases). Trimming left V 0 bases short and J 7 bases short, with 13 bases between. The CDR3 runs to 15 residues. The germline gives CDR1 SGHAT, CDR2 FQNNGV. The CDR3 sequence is CASSLDSRGEQPQHF. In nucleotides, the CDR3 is TGTGCCAGCAGCTTAGATTCTAGGGGTGAACAGCCCCAGCATTTT. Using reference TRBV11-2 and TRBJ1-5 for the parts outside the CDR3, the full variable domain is EAGVAQSPRYKIIEKRQSVAFWCNPISGHATLYWYQQILGQGPKLLIQFQNNGVVDDSQLPKDRFSAERLKGVDSTLKIQPAKLEDSAVYLCASSLDSRGEQPQHFGDGTRLSIL.

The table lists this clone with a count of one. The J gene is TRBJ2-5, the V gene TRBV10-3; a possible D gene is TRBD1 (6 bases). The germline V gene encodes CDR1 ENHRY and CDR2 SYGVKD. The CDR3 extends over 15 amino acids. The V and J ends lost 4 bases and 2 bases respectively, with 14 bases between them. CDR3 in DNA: TGTGCCATCAGTGGGGGATTGACAGGACAAGAGACCCAGTACTTC. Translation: CAISGGLTGQETQYF.

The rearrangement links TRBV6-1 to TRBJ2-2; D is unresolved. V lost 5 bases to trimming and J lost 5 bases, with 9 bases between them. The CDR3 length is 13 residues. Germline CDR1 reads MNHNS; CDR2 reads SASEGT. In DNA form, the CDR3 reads TGTGCCAGCAGTTCCTCATTTACCGGGGAGCTGTTTTTT. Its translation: CASSSSFTGELFF.

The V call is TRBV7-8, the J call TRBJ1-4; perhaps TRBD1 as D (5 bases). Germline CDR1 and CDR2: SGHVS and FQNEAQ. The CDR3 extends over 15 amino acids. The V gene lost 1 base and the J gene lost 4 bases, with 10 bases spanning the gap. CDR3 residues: CASSLGGGLNEKLFF. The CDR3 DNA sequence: TGTGCCAGCAGCTTAGGTGGGGGACTTAATGAAAAACTGTTTTTT.

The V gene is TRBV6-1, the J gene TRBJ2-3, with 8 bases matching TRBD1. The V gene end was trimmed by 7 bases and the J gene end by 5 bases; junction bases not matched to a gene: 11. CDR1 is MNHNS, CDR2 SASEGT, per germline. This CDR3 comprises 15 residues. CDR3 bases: TGTGCCAGCATAGGTTTGGGCAGGGGGCTAGATACGCAGTATTTT. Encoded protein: CASIGLGRGLDTQYF.

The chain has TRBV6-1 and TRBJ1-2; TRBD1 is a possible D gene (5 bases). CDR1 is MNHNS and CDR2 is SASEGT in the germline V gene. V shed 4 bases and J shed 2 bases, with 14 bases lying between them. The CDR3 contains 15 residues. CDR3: CASSARDRPNYGYTF. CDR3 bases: TGTGCCAGCAGTGCCCGGGACCGCCCGAACTATGGCTACACCTTC.

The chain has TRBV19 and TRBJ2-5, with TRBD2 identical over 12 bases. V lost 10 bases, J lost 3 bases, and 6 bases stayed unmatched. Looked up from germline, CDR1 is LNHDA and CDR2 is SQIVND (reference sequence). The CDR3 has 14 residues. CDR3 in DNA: TGTGCCACTAGCGGGGGGGTTGAGGAAGAGACCCAGTACTTC. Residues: CATSGGVEEETQYF.

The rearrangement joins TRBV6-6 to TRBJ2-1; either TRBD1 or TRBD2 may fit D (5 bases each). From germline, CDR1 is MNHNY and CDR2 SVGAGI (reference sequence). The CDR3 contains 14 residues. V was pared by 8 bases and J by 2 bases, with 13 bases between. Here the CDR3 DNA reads TGTGCCAGCTCTCGCTGGGGACCCTACAATGAGCAGTTCTTC. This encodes CASSRWGPYNEQFF.

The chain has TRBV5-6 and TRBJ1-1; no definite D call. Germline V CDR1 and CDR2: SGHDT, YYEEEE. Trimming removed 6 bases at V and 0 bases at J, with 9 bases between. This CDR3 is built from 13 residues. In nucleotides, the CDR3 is TGTGCCAGCAACGTGGGCTTGAACACTGAAGCTTTCTTT. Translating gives CASNVGLNTEAFF.

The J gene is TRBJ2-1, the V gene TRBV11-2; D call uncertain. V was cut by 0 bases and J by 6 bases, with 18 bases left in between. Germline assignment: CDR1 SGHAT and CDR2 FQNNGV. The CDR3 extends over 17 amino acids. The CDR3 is CASSLDSGLFPSNEQFF. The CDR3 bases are TGTGCCAGCAGCTTAGATTCAGGCCTCTTTCCTTCCAATGAGCAGTTCTTC. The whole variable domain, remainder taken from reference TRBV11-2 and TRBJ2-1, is EAGVAQSPRYKIIEKRQSVAFWCNPISGHATLYWYQQILGQGPKLLIQFQNNGVVDDSQLPKDRFSAERLKGVDSTLKIQPAKLEDSAVYLCASSLDSGLFPSNEQFFGPGTRLTVL.

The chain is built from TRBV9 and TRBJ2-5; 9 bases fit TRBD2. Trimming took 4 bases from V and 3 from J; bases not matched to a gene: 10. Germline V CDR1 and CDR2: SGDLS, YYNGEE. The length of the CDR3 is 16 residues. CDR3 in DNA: TGTGCCAGCAGCCTGGGATGGAGCGGGGGGAAAGAGACCCAGTACTTC. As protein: CASSLGWSGGKETQYF.

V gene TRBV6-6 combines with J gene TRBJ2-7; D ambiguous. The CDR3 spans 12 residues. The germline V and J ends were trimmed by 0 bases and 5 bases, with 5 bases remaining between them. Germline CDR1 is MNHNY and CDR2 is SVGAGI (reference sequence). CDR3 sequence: CASSYSKDEQYF. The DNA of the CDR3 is TGTGCCAGCAGTTACTCGAAGGACGAGCAGTACTTC.

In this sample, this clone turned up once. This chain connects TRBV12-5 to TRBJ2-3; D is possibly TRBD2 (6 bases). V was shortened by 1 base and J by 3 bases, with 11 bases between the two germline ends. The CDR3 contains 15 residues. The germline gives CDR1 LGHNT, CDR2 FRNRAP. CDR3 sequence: CASGLASGGTDTQYF. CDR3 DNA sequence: TGTGCTAGTGGTTTGGCTAGTGGGGGGACAGATACGCAGTATTTT.

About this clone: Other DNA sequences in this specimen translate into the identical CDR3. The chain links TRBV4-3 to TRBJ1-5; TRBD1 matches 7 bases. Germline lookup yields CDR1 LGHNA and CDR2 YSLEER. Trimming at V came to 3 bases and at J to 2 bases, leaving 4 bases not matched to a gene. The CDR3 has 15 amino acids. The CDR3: CASSQDGTGNQPQHF. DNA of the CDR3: TGCGCCAGCAGCCAGGACGGGACAGGCAATCAGCCCCAGCATTTT.

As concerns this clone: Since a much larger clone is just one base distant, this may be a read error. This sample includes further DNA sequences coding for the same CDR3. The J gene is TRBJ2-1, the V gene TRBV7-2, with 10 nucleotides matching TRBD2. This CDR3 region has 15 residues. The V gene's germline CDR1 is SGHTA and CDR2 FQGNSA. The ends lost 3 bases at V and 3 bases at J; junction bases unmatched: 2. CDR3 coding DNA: TGTGCCAGCAGCTTGGGACTAGCGCTCTACAATGAGCAGTTCTTC. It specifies CASSLGLALYNEQFF.

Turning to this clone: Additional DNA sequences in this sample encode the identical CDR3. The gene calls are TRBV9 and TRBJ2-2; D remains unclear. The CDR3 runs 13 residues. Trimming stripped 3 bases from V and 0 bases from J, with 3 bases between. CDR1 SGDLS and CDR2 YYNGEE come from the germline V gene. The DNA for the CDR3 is TGTGCCAGCAGCGGGACGAACACCGGGGAGCTGTTTTTT. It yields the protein CASSGTNTGELFF.

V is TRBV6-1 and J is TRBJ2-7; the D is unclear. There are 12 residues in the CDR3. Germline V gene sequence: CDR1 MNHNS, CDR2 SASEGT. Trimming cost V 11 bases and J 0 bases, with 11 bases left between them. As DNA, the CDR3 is TGTGCCTGCGTAGGGAACTCCTACGAGCAGTACTTC. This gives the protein CACVGNSYEQYF.

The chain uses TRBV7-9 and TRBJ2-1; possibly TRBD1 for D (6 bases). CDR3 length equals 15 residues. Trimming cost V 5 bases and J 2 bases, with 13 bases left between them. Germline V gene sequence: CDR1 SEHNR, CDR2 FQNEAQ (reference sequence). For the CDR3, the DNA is TGTGCCAGCAGCCTGACGGGGACAACCTACAATGAGCAGTTCTTC. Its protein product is CASSLTGTTYNEQFF.

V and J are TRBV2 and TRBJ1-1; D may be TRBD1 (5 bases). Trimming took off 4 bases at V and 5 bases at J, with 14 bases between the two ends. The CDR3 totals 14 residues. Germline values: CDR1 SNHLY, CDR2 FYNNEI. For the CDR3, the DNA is TGTGCCAGCAGTGCTCCCAGGGACCGGACTGAAGCTTTCTTT. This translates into CASSAPRDRTEAFF. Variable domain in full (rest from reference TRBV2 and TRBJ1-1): EPEVTQTPSHQVTQMGQEVILRCVPISNHLYFYWYRQILGQKVEFLVSFYNNEISEKSEIFDDQFSVERPDGSNFTLKIRSTKLEDSAMYFCASSAPRDRTEAFFGQGTRLTVV.